A selection of T cell receptor beta chains follows, all from one sample in a study of T cells after posttransplantation cyclophosphamide. This table comes from immunoSEQ multiplex PCR, and its TCRdb copy is limited to in-frame clones, with some not included. This sample has 50,000 to 60,000 clones, with approximately 94% found just once. The sample comprised PBMCs. These receptors all come from a woman in her 30s in good health and a related stem cell transplant donor. Both conserved end residues are part of each CDR3. A D gene is named only where the DNA matches it firmly. Part of the rows lack a size; the others show once, few, many or a class for expanded clones.

CDR3 protein	CDR3 DNA	clone size	J gene	D gene	V gene
CASSLGTGAITEAFF	TGTGCCAGCAGCTTAGGGACAGGGGCTATCACTGAAGCTTTCTTT	once	TRBJ1-1	TRBD1	TRBV7-9
CASSHGLASEQFF	TGTGCCAGCAGCCACGGACTAGCGAGTGAGCAGTTCTTC	-	TRBJ2-1	TRBD2	TRBV7-3
CASSWRTGTDTQYF	TGTGCCAGCAGCTGGAGGACAGGCACAGATACGCAGTATTTT	-	TRBJ2-3	-	TRBV11-3
CASSTRTEAFF	TGTGCCAGTAGTACGCGTACTGAAGCTTTCTTT	-	TRBJ1-1	-	TRBV19
CASSQVTSPYSYNEQFF	TGTGCCAGCAGCCAGGTGACTAGCCCGTACTCCTACAATGAGCAGTTCTTC	once	TRBJ2-1	TRBD2	TRBV4-2
CASSVDSSGANVLTF	TGTGCCAGCAGCGTCGACAGCTCTGGGGCCAACGTCCTGACTTTC	-	TRBJ2-6	-	TRBV9
CASSPQPDTHTEAFF	TGCGCCAGCAGCCCACAACCTGACACGCACACTGAAGCTTTCTTT	-	TRBJ1-1	-	TRBV5-1
CASSQDRPGINNSPLHF	TGCGCCAGCAGCCAAGATCGACCAGGGATAAATAATTCACCCCTCCACTTT	-	TRBJ1-6	-	TRBV4-3
CASRVGGNIYGYTF	TGTGCCAGCAGGGTAGGGGGTAATATCTATGGCTACACCTTC	-	TRBJ1-2	-	TRBV6-5
CASSRQRDWLLTDTQYF	TGTGCCAGCAGTAGGCAGAGGGACTGGCTCCTCACAGATACGCAGTATTTT	-	TRBJ2-3	-	TRBV7-8
CASSRDRDRKYGYTF	TGTGCCAGCAGCCGAGACCGGGACAGAAAATATGGCTACACCTTC	-	TRBJ1-2	TRBD1	TRBV7-2
CASSPHRDQETQYF	TGTGCCAGCTCACCTCACAGGGATCAAGAGACCCAGTACTTC	-	TRBJ2-5	-	TRBV18
CASSFSSYEQYF	TGTGCCAGCAGTTTCAGCTCCTACGAGCAGTACTTC	-	TRBJ2-7	-	TRBV2
CASSQDQGGQETQYF	TGCGCCAGCAGCCAAGACCAGGGGGGACAAGAGACCCAGTACTTC	-	TRBJ2-5	-	TRBV4-3
CASSLSRGSYEQYF	TGTGCCAGCAGTTTATCGCGAGGCTCCTACGAGCAGTACTTC	-	TRBJ2-7	-	TRBV27
CASSLRSGVLPTSAQYF	TGTGCCAGCAGCTTAAGGTCGGGGGTTCTCCCCACAAGCGCCCAGTACTTC	-	TRBJ2-5	-	TRBV7-2
CASSIAGYSSNYGYTF	TGTGCCAGTAGTATAGCAGGGTACAGCTCTAACTATGGCTACACCTTC	few	TRBJ1-2	-	TRBV19
CASSLKRGGSTDTQYF	TGCGCCAGCAGCTTGAAGCGGGGGGGAAGCACAGATACGCAGTATTTT	-	TRBJ2-3	TRBD2	TRBV5-1
CASSQGVDTTNYGYTF	TGCGCCAGCAGCCAAGGAGTGGACACTACTAACTATGGCTACACCTTC	-	TRBJ1-2	-	TRBV4-3
CSVLNDRVGELFF	TGCAGCGTTTTAAACGACAGGGTCGGGGAGCTGTTTTTT	-	TRBJ2-2	TRBD1	TRBV29-1
CASPSEDRGFNYGYTF	TGTGCCAGCCCTTCCGAGGACAGGGGCTTTAACTATGGCTACACCTTC	-	TRBJ1-2	TRBD1	TRBV18
CASSASGGATDTQYF	TGTGCCAGCAGTGCTAGCGGGGGGGCCACAGATACGCAGTATTTT	-	TRBJ2-3	TRBD2	TRBV6-4
CASSLRQGSYNEQFF	TGTGCCAGCAGTTTAAGGCAGGGCTCCTACAATGAGCAGTTCTTC	-	TRBJ2-1	-	TRBV27
CASSLSRTVYEQYF	TGTGCCAGCAGCTTGTCGCGGACAGTCTACGAGCAGTACTTC	-	TRBJ2-7	-	TRBV5-6
CAWSAGLDYGYTF	TGTGCCTGGAGTGCAGGGCTCGACTATGGCTACACCTTC	-	TRBJ1-2	-	TRBV30
CASSLLGEGNQPQHF	TGTGCCAGCAGTTTACTCGGGGAGGGCAATCAGCCCCAGCATTTT	-	TRBJ1-5	-	TRBV28
CASSLAGNSYNEQFF	TGTGCCAGCAGTTTAGCGGGGAACTCCTACAATGAGCAGTTCTTC	-	TRBJ2-1	TRBD2	TRBV5-4
CASSMGAGTSGAF	TGTGCCAGTAGTATGGGTGCGGGGACTAGCGGGGCGTTT	-	TRBJ2-3	TRBD2	TRBV19
CASSFAGNTEAFF	TGTGCCAGCAGCTTTGCGGGGAACACTGAAGCTTTCTTT	-	TRBJ1-1	-	TRBV7-9
CASSTSGGAAGELFF	TGTGCCAGCAGTACTAGCGGGGGGGCCGCCGGGGAGCTGTTTTTT	once	TRBJ2-2	TRBD2	TRBV28
CASSALPRSGGADTQYF	TGTGCCAGCAGCGCTCTCCCTCGAAGCGGGGGGGCCGATACGCAGTATTTT	few	TRBJ2-3	TRBD2	TRBV9
CASSPGTVNTEAFF	TGTGCCAGCTCACCGGGGACAGTGAACACTGAAGCTTTCTTT	-	TRBJ1-1	TRBD1	TRBV18
CASSQVFAGGPAVNEQFF	TGTGCCAGCAGCCAAGTGTTTGCGGGGGGGCCCGCAGTCAATGAGCAGTTCTTC	-	TRBJ2-1	TRBD2	TRBV4-2
CASSTLPGQGNYGYTF	TGTGCCAGTAGTACACTCCCGGGACAGGGTAACTATGGCTACACCTTC	-	TRBJ1-2	TRBD1	TRBV19
CASSQGPGEKLFF	TGTGCCAGCAGCCAAGGCCCAGGCGAAAAACTGTTTTTT	once	TRBJ1-4	-	TRBV4-2
CASSLDQTGGLETQYF	TGTGCCAGCAGCTTAGATCAGACAGGGGGCCTGGAGACCCAGTACTTC	once	TRBJ2-5	TRBD1	TRBV11-2
CAISESYDFATEAFF	TGTGCCATCAGTGAGTCGTATGACTTTGCGACTGAAGCTTTCTTT	-	TRBJ1-1	-	TRBV10-3
CASSVVPPSGGGPDTQYF	TGTGCCAGCAGCGTAGTCCCCCCTAGCGGGGGGGGCCCAGATACGCAGTATTTT	-	TRBJ2-3	TRBD2	TRBV9
CASNPSYGSNQPQHF	TGTGCCAGTAATCCCTCCTACGGTAGCAATCAGCCCCAGCATTTT	-	TRBJ1-5	-	TRBV19
CATSGTGTGFSGANVLTF	TGTGCCACCAGCGGAACCGGGACAGGGTTTTCTGGGGCCAACGTCCTGACTTTC	-	TRBJ2-6	TRBD1	TRBV15
CASSTGQGDEKLFF	TGTGCCAGCAGCACGGGACAGGGGGATGAAAAACTGTTTTTT	once	TRBJ1-4	TRBD1	TRBV7-9
CASSPMGLAGGSNTGELFF	TGTGCCAGCAGCCCAATGGGACTAGCGGGGGGATCGAACACCGGGGAGCTGTTTTTT	-	TRBJ2-2	-	TRBV21-1
CASSLMTGDRDQNTEAFF	TGTGCCAGCAGCTTGATGACAGGTGACCGAGACCAGAACACTGAAGCTTTCTTT	-	TRBJ1-1	-	TRBV7-8
CASSQGQSPNYGYTF	TGCGCCAGCAGCCAAGGACAATCTCCTAACTATGGCTACACCTTC	-	TRBJ1-2	-	TRBV4-3
CAWTPVSGQPQHF	TGTGCCTGGACTCCAGTTAGCGGGCAGCCCCAGCATTTT	-	TRBJ1-5	-	TRBV30
CASSSTGHVNTEAFF	TGTGCCAGCAGCTCAACAGGGCATGTGAACACTGAAGCTTTCTTT	-	TRBJ1-1	-	TRBV7-8
CASSEAGGSGGNEQFF	TGTGCCAGCAGTGAAGCGGGGGGTAGCGGGGGCAATGAGCAGTTCTTC	few	TRBJ2-1	TRBD2	TRBV6-1
CASSHNRGRETQYF	TGTGCCAGCAGCCACAACAGGGGTCGGGAGACCCAGTACTTC	-	TRBJ2-5	TRBD1	TRBV7-9
CASSLYRDSSRGTEAFF	TGTGCCAGTAGTCTGTACCGGGACTCTAGTAGAGGAACTGAAGCTTTCTTT	-	TRBJ1-1	-	TRBV19
CASSARGGGGQETQYF	TGTGCCAGCAGCGCCCGTGGTGGCGGCGGACAAGAGACCCAGTACTTC	-	TRBJ2-5	-	TRBV11-3
CASTRAGLSPLHF	TGTGCCAGCACCCGGGCAGGGCTTTCACCCCTCCACTTT	-	TRBJ1-6	-	TRBV6-5
CASSIDLETRGTDTQYF	TGTGCCAGTAGTATAGATCTAGAGACTAGGGGCACAGATACGCAGTATTTT	-	TRBJ2-3	-	TRBV19